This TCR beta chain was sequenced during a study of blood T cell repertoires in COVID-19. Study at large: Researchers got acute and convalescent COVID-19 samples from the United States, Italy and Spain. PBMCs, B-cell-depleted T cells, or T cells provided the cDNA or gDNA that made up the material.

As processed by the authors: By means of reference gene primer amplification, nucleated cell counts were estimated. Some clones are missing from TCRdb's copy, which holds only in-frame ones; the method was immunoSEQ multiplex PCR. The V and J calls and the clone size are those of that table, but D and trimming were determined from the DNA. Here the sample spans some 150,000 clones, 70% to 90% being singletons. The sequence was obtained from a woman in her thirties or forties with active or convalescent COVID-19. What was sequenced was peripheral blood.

The CDR3 sequence: CASSLEGQLMEKLFF. The CDR3 DNA follows: TGTGCCAGCAGCTTAGAAGGACAGTTGATGGAAAAACTGTTTTTT. The chain couples TRBV7-9 to TRBJ1-4, with D possibly matching TRBD1 (6 bases). The CDR3 is 15 amino acids. Germline loops: CDR1 SEHNR, CDR2 FQNEAQ (reference sequence). V shed 1 base and J shed 8 bases, with 14 bases lying between them. Full variable domain (rest looked up from reference TRBV7-9 and TRBJ1-4): DTGVSQNPRHKITKRGQNVTFRCDPISEHNRLYWYRQTLGQGPEFLTYFQNEAQLEKSRLLSDRFSAERPKGSFSTLEIQRTEQGDSAMYLCASSLEGQLMEKLFFGSGTQLSVL.